This T cell receptor beta chain is drawn from a study of blood T cell repertoires in COVID-19. About the study: Whether acute or convalescent, the COVID-19 samples came from the United States, Italy and Spain. Sources were T cells, B-cell-depleted T cells, or PBMCs; the material itself was cDNA or gDNA.

Produced via immunoSEQ multiplex PCR; TCRdb's table is partial and in-frame only. The data hold approximately 240,000 clones, with about 88% observed a single time. The TCR was taken from a woman aged 40 to 50 who had recovered from COVID-19. Material for sequencing was peripheral blood.

The CDR3 DNA follows: TGTGCCAGCAGCTGGGTCTCGGGGGAAAACTATGGCTACACCTTC. Translating gives CASSWVSGENYGYTF. This rearrangement joins TRBV7-2 to TRBJ1-2, with D possibly being TRBD1 (5 bases). The V end was cut by 4 bases, the J end by 2 bases, with 14 bases between. The CDR3 totals 15 residues. Germline CDR1 SGHTA, CDR2 FQGNSA.